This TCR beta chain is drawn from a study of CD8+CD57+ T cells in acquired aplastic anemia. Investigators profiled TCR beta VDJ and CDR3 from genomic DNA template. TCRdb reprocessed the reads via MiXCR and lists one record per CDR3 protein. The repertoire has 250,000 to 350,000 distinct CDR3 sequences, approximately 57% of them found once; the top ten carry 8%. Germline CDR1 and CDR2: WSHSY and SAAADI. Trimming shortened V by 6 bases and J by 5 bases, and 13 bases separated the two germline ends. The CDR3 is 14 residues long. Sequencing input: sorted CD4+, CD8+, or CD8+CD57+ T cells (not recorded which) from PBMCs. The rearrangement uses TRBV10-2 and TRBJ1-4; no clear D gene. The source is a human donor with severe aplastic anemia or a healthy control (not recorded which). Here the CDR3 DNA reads TGCGCCAGCAGGGACGGAGTCCTAAATGAAAAACTGTTTTTT. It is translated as CASRDGVLNEKLFF.